What follows is one T cell receptor beta chain and its context. There are 14 residues in the CDR3. Germline CDR1 LGHNA, CDR2 YSLEER. V lost 0 bases and J lost 5, with 7 bases in between. The data originate from a study of blood T cell repertoires in COVID-19. Sequencing used immunoSEQ multiplex PCR; TCRdb keeps in-frame clones, though not all of them. The sample lists around 24,000 clones; roughly 88% were seen once. Material for sequencing was peripheral blood. This chain connects TRBV4-3 to TRBJ1-4, with D unresolved. This TCR was recovered from a human donor in a cohort sampled during active COVID-19. This CDR3 reads CASSQDFQNEKLFF. The CDR3 region has the DNA TGCGCCAGCAGCCAAGATTTCCAGAATGAAAAACTGTTTTTT.